These T cell receptor beta chains were read from a single sample in a study of blood T cells in healthy people across ages. TCRdb called the 5' RACE reads again in MiXCR, with one record for every CDR3 protein. The sample carries around 2 million distinct CDR3 sequences, roughly 43% recorded once. Sequenced input: blood. These receptors all stem from a human donor in good health. Each CDR3 is given with its conserved first and last residue. D genes are given only for firm matches. Size is omitted from some rows. Given values are once, few, many or a class for expanded clones.

J: TRBJ2-4; D: TRBD2; V: TRBV4-2; size: few; DNA: TGTGCCAGCAGCCAGGGACTAGCTCTCGGCATTCAGTACTTC; CDR3: CASSQGLALGIQYF
J: TRBJ2-1; D: -; V: TRBV7-9; size: many; DNA: TGTGCCAGCAGCCTCCAATCAACGGTGGGGAGCTCCTACAATGAGCAGTTCTTC; CDR3: CASSLQSTVGSSYNEQFF
J: TRBJ2-3; D: -; V: TRBV12-3/TRBV12-4; size: many; DNA: TGTGCCAGCAGTTTATCAGCGTCGGGGGCCCGCACAGATACGCAGTATTTT; CDR3: CASSLSASGARTDTQYF
J: TRBJ2-7; D: -; V: TRBV5-6; size: -; DNA: TGTGCCAGCAGCTTCGACAGGACAAAATCCTACGAGCAGTACTTC; CDR3: CASSFDRTKSYEQYF
J: TRBJ2-6; D: -; V: TRBV7-2; size: once; DNA: TGTGCCAGCAGTCGTTGGGGACCCCAAGTCCCGACTTTC; CDR3: CASSRWGPQVPTF
J: TRBJ1-2; D: TRBD1; V: TRBV15; size: few; DNA: TGTGCCACCAGCAGAGATAGGGACAGCGGGAGGGATGGCTACACCTTC; CDR3: CATSRDRDSGRDGYTF
J: TRBJ1-5; D: -; V: TRBV15; size: -; DNA: TGTGCCACCAGCCCGCTTAGCAATCAGCCCCAGCATTTT; CDR3: CATSPLSNQPQHF
J: TRBJ1-2; D: -; V: TRBV20-1; size: few; DNA: TGCAGTGCTAGAGAAGGGGCTGGCTACACCTTC; CDR3: CSAREGAGYTF
J: TRBJ2-7; D: -; V: TRBV20-1; size: -; DNA: TGCAGTGCTTCCCAGGAGGGGGCTAGGCAGTACTTC; CDR3: CSASQEGARQYF
J: TRBJ1-2; D: -; V: TRBV11-3; size: many; DNA: TGTGCCAGCAGCTCGGACGGAGCTAACTATGGCTACACCTTC; CDR3: CASSSDGANYGYTF
J: TRBJ2-7; D: -; V: TRBV4-1; size: -; DNA: TGCGCCAGCAGCCATGGGGTAGTGAGCTCCTACGAGCAGTACTTC; CDR3: CASSHGVVSSYEQYF
J: TRBJ1-1; D: -; V: TRBV4-2; size: -; DNA: TGTGCCAGCAGCCAAGAACTTGCTTTGAACACTGAAGCTTTCTTT; CDR3: CASSQELALNTEAFF
J: TRBJ1-2; D: -; V: TRBV20-1; size: few; DNA: TGCAGTGCCCAGGGCCCCGGGGACTATGGCTACACCTTC; CDR3: CSAQGPGDYGYTF
J: TRBJ2-7; D: -; V: TRBV4-3; size: few; DNA: TGCGCCAGCAGCCAAGGCGCAGGGGGGAGCGACGAGCAGTACTTC; CDR3: CASSQGAGGSDEQYF
J: TRBJ2-5; D: -; V: TRBV4-2; size: -; DNA: TGTGCCAGCAGCCAAGAAGGGCAGGGAGCAGAGACCCAGTACTTC; CDR3: CASSQEGQGAETQYF
J: TRBJ1-2; D: -; V: TRBV5-1; size: -; DNA: TGCGCCAGCAGCTCTCAGGGAGGCAGGAACTATGGCTACACCTTC; CDR3: CASSSQGGRNYGYTF
J: TRBJ2-5; D: TRBD2; V: TRBV20-1; size: -; DNA: TGCAGTGCTACGGTCGGGGGGTACCAAGAGACCCAGTACTTC; CDR3: CSATVGGYQETQYF
J: TRBJ1-4; D: TRBD1; V: TRBV7-6; size: -; DNA: TGTGCCAGCAGCTCGGGGACAGGTGAAAAACTGTTTTTT; CDR3: CASSSGTGEKLFF
J: TRBJ1-4; D: -; V: TRBV7-8; size: -; DNA: TGTGCCAGCAGCTCTGTAATTGCAACTAATGAAAAACTGTTTTTT; CDR3: CASSSVIATNEKLFF
J: TRBJ2-1; D: -; V: TRBV7-2; size: -; DNA: TGTGCCAGCAGCTTCGCTAGACAGGACAATGAGCAGTTCTTC; CDR3: CASSFARQDNEQFF
J: TRBJ1-1; D: -; V: TRBV20-1; size: many; DNA: TGCAGTGCCATGACAGGGAACACTGAAGCTTTCTTT; CDR3: CSAMTGNTEAFF
J: TRBJ2-1; D: -; V: TRBV7-3; size: -; DNA: TGTGCCAGCAGCTCTCCCGGACTGGATAACAATGAGCAGTTCTTC; CDR3: CASSSPGLDNNEQFF
J: TRBJ2-5; D: -; V: TRBV7-3; size: -; DNA: TGTGCCAGCAGCCTCCCGTTGGAAGGCCAAGAGACCCAGTACTTC; CDR3: CASSLPLEGQETQYF